This TCR beta chain was identified in a study of T cell repertoires in cytomegalovirus infection. This CDR3 has 16 residues. CDR1 is SGHKS and CDR2 is YYEKEE in the germline V gene (reference sequence). Trimming took 0 bases from V and 0 from J, leaving 9 bases between them. This clonotype was detected only once. Its specificity is not known. TCRdb re-derived calls from the reads in MiXCR, one entry per CDR3 protein. The sample consists of 200,000 to 300,000 distinct CDR3 sequences, 9.1% of them appearing once. Study-level points and caveats: Ex vivo responses were dominated by HLA-C-restricted CMV-specific TCR beta clonotypes. Carriers of CMV plus the relevant HLA were identified by cumulative public TCR beta family frequency.

The clonotype originates from a human donor in good health (CMV status not recorded). Some clones in this sample may be carry-over from other donors' samples. The rearrangement joins TRBV5-5 to TRBJ1-4; no firm D call. Sequencing used PBMCs. This CDR3 reads CASSLGGFATNEKLFF. CDR3 DNA sequence: TGTGCCAGCAGCTTGGGAGGGTTTGCAACTAATGAAAAACTGTTTTTT.